This T cell receptor beta chain originates from a study of CD8 T cells in Susac syndrome. This clonotype was picked up one time. The multiple sclerosis controls consisted of treatment-naive patients with relapsing-remitting disease, either stable or active. TEMRA cells were enriched by FACS, and CD4+ and CD8+ T cells were negatively isolated. RNA, at about 0.45 to 1 ug, was reverse transcribed with random hexamers. TCRdb processed the immunoSEQ multiplex PCR reads anew with MiXCR; each CDR3 protein has one entry. Among more than 150,000 distinct CDR3 sequences, around 95% were seen once, and the ten largest hold 0.14% to 0.15%. Germline V gives CDR1 SGDLS, CDR2 YYNGEE. The CDR3 loop spans 15 amino acids. The V and J ends lost 3 bases and 5 bases respectively, with 15 bases between them.

The receptor's source is a human donor with multiple sclerosis. Sequenced material: CD8+ T cells from PBMCs. This rearrangement joins TRBV9 to TRBJ2-1, with a weak D call TRBD1 (6 bases). This CDR3 reads CASSGGGRLNNEQFF. The CDR3 nucleotides are TGTGCCAGCAGCGGAGGGGGACGTTTGAACAATGAGCAGTTCTTC.